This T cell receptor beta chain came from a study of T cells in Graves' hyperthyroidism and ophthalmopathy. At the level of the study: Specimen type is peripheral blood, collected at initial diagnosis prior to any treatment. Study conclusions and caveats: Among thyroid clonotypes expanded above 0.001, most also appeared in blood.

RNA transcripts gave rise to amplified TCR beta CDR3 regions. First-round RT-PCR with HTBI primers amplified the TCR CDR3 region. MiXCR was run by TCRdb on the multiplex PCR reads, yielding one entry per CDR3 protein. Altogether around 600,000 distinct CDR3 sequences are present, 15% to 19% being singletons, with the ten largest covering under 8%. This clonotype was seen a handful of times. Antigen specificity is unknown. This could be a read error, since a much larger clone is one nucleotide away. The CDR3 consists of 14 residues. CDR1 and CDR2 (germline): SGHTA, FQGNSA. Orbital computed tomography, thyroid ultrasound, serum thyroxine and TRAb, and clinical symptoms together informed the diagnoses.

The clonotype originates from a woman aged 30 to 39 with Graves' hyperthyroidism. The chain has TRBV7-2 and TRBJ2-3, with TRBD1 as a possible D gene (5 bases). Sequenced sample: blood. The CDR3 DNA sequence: TGTGCCAGCAGCCCACGACAGAGCACAGGTACGCAGTATTTT. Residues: CASSPRQSTGTQYF.